Below, 16 T cell receptor beta chains from the same sample are listed, as sequenced in a study of blood T cell repertoires in COVID-19. Produced via immunoSEQ multiplex PCR; TCRdb's table is partial and in-frame only. Of approximately 76,000 clones listed, almost 85% are singletons. The sample comprised peripheral blood. These receptor sequences come from a man aged 45 to 65 with acute or convalescent COVID-19.

The chain carries TRBV27 and TRBJ2-5; maybe TRBD1 (6 bases). The CDR3 has 18 amino acids. Germline loops: CDR1 MNHEY, CDR2 SMNVEV (reference sequence). V lost 0 bases and J lost 5, with 22 bases in between. In DNA form, the CDR3 reads TGTGCCAGCAGTTTATCACCTTTGGGGGCAGGGCTTGGGGAGACCCAGTACTTC. The encoded protein is CASSLSPLGAGLGETQYF.

This rearrangement joins TRBV4-2 to TRBJ2-3; 7 bases are shared with TRBD2. There are 17 residues in the CDR3. Trimming removed 0 bases from V and 1 base from J; junction bases left unmatched: 7. Germline CDR1 LGHNA, CDR2 YNFKEQ. The CDR3 nucleotides are TGTGCCAGCAGCCAAGAACAAGGGGCGGGAGGCACAGATACGCAGTATTTT. This gives the protein CASSQEQGAGGTDTQYF.

The chain uses TRBV7-9 and TRBJ1-4; TRBD1 matches at 8 bases. Germline CDR1 SEHNR, CDR2 FQNEAQ (reference sequence). V lost 5 bases to trimming and J lost 8 bases; unmatched junction nucleotides: 7. This CDR3 region has 14 residues. The CDR3 sequence: CASSPTGVREKLFF. The CDR3 bases are TGTGCCAGCAGCCCGACAGGGGTACGGGAAAAACTGTTTTTT.

This clone was observed a single time. This sequence joins TRBV10-1 and TRBJ1-1; 10 bases agree with TRBD1. J was trimmed by 7 bases and V by 5 bases; bases with no gene match: 7. CDR3 length: 14 residues. Germline CDR1 reads WNHNN; CDR2 reads SYGVQD (reference sequence). CDR3: CASSKPGQGSEAFF. The DNA for the CDR3 is TGCGCCAGCAGTAAACCGGGACAGGGGAGTGAAGCTTTCTTT.

The rearrangement uses TRBV6-2 or TRBV6-3 and TRBJ1-1; D gene uncertain. The CDR3 loop spans 11 amino acids. With 2 bases removed from V and 7 bases from J, the gap between germline ends came to 5 bases. Germline CDR1 reads MNHEY; CDR2 reads SVGEGT. This chain's CDR3 is CASSYPGEAFF. In nucleotides, the CDR3 is TGTGCCAGCAGTTACCCCGGTGAAGCTTTCTTT.

The rearrangement uses TRBV29-1 and TRBJ2-3, with D unresolved. The CDR3 spans 12 residues. In germline, CDR1 is SQVTM, CDR2 ANQGSEA. The ends were cut back, 3 bases at V and 5 bases at J, with 9 bases in the middle. In nucleotides, the CDR3 is TGCAGCGTTGATCCGGGTATAGATACGCAGTATTTT. This codes for CSVDPGIDTQYF.

The V gene is TRBV7-3, the J gene TRBJ2-6; 13 nucleotides match TRBD2. This CDR3 is built from 19 residues. The germline CDR1 and CDR2 sequences are SGHTA and FQGTGA. V lost 1 base to trimming and J lost 0 bases; unmatched junction nucleotides: 3. The CDR3 is CASSLRTSGRASGANVLTF. CDR3 sequence (DNA): TGTGCCAGCAGCTTAAGGACTAGCGGGAGAGCCTCTGGGGCCAACGTCCTGACTTTC.

The V gene is TRBV12-3 or TRBV12-4, the J gene TRBJ1-4; D call uncertain. The CDR3 contains 11 residues. V lost 7 bases to trimming and J lost 13 bases, with 13 bases between them. CDR3 DNA: TGTGCCAGCACCCCTGGCGGTCGACTGTTTTTT. Its protein is CASTPGGRLFF.

This clone showed up just a few times. The V and J genes are TRBV5-1 and TRBJ2-3, with D hard to call. CDR1 and CDR2 (germline): SGHRS, YFSETQ. The germline V and J ends were trimmed by 0 bases and 3 bases, with 5 bases remaining between them. The CDR3 spans 13 residues. CDR3 region: CASSLAPTDTQYF. The CDR3 DNA reads as TGCGCCAGCAGCTTGGCCCCGACAGATACGCAGTATTTT.

The chain combines TRBV6-5 with TRBJ1-4; possible D gene TRBD1, 6 bases. The V gene lost 11 bases and the J gene lost 5 bases, with 15 bases spanning the gap. Germline V gene sequence: CDR1 MNHEY, CDR2 SVGAGI. This CDR3 has 13 amino acids. CDR3 in DNA: TGTGCCGGCCAACAGGGACCGAATGAAAAACTGTTTTTT. This translates into CAGQQGPNEKLFF.

The genes are TRBV9 and TRBJ2-1, with D maybe TRBD2 (5 bases). The CDR3 sequence is 19 residues long. CDR1 is SGDLS and CDR2 is YYNGEE in the germline V gene. V dropped 1 base and J dropped 0 bases, with 20 bases sitting between them. CDR3 residues: CASSVTAVARGSSYNEQFF. As DNA, the CDR3 is TGTGCCAGCAGCGTAACTGCGGTGGCCCGGGGTAGCTCCTACAATGAGCAGTTCTTC.

The chain links TRBV12-5 to TRBJ1-6; D gene ambiguous. Germline V gene sequence: CDR1 LGHNT, CDR2 FRNRAP. V lost 5 bases and J 6 bases, leaving 8 bases between the germline ends. This CDR3 region has 13 residues. The CDR3 loop is CASGPGINSPLHF. The CDR3 nucleotides are TGTGCTAGTGGTCCCGGGATTAATTCACCCCTCCACTTT.

In DNA form, the CDR3 reads TGTGCCAGCAGTTTATCCCAGGGGTCCTACGAGCAGTACTTC. It is translated as CASSLSQGSYEQYF. This rearrangement joins TRBV27 to TRBJ2-7, with D perhaps matching TRBD1 (6 bases). V was clipped by 0 bases and J by 1 base, with 7 bases between them. The CDR3 contains 14 residues. Germline values: CDR1 MNHEY, CDR2 SMNVEV (reference sequence).

This chain uses TRBV5-1 with TRBJ2-2, with D maybe TRBD2 (6 bases). Germline V gives CDR1 SGHRS, CDR2 YFSETQ. The CDR3 runs to 17 residues. V was pared by 7 bases and J by 0 bases, with 19 bases between. Here the CDR3 reads CASQPPGVGSNTGELFF. The CDR3 nucleotides read TGCGCCAGCCAGCCTCCGGGGGTAGGTTCGAACACCGGGGAGCTGTTTTTT.

The chain combines TRBV7-2 with TRBJ2-4; the D is unclear. Trimming left V 6 bases short and J 3 bases short, with 15 bases between. The CDR3 sequence is 15 residues long. The germline V gene encodes CDR1 SGHTA and CDR2 FQGNSA. CDR3 sequence reads: CASSHTVFDKNIQYF. DNA of the CDR3: TGTGCCAGCAGTCACACAGTATTTGACAAAAACATTCAGTACTTC.

The chain combines TRBV7-8 with TRBJ2-1; D possibly corresponds to TRBD1 (8 bases). In germline, CDR1 is SGHVS, CDR2 FQNEAQ. This CDR3 has 15 residues. V was cut by 8 bases and J by 3 bases, with 17 bases left in between. CDR3 in DNA: TGTGCCAGCGGCAAGCGGGACAGGATCTACAATGAGCAGTTCTTC. Its translation is CASGKRDRIYNEQFF.